These 21 T cell receptor beta chains share one sample of origin, sequenced in a study of T cells in localized non-small cell lung cancer. TCRdb keeps only in-frame clones here, not all; method: immunoSEQ multiplex PCR. The table records some 3,400 clones, 45% to 50% of them present only once. The material was lymph node tissue, obtained before any cancer treatment. These TCRs come from a woman aged 18-49 years with stage I lung adenocarcinoma.

In its sample, this clone was seen a few times. The chain joins TRBV11-3 to TRBJ1-1; a weak D match, TRBD1 (6 bases). Germline V lookup: CDR1 SGHNT, CDR2 YENEEA. CDR3 size: 18 residues. Trimming took 5 bases from V and 0 from J, leaving 22 bases between them. The CDR3 spells CASSLQGGGATMNTEAFF. CDR3 nucleotides: TGTGCCAGCAGCCTCCAAGGGGGGGGCGCGACGATGAACACTGAAGCTTTCTTT.

The chain carries TRBV19 and TRBJ1-3, with D possibly matching TRBD1 (6 bases). CDR3 size: 17 residues. The V gene's germline CDR1 is LNHDA and CDR2 SQIVND (reference sequence). V lost 7 bases to trimming and J lost 0 bases, with 19 bases between them. The CDR3 DNA sequence: TGTGCCAGTACACAAGAACCGGGGGGCTTCTCTGGAAACACCATATATTTT. Translating it yields CASTQEPGGFSGNTIYF.

V and J are TRBV23-1 and TRBJ2-7; 7 bases line up with TRBD1. TRBV23-1 falls under the ORF class, with uncertain function. This CDR3 spans 13 amino acids. V gave up 7 bases and J gave up 1 base; unmatched junction bases: 4. The DNA for the CDR3 is TGCGCCAGCAAGACAGGGACGTCCTACGAGCAGTACTTC. Protein: CASKTGTSYEQYF.

This clone occurred a few times. The chain combines TRBV6-1 with TRBJ1-2, with no clear D. Trimming cost V 1 base and J 2 bases, with 5 bases left between them. The germline CDR1 and CDR2 sequences are MNHNS and SASEGT. The CDR3 totals 13 residues. The CDR3 sequence: CASSEGGNYGYTF. The CDR3 coding sequence is TGTGCCAGCAGTGAAGGAGGAAACTATGGCTACACCTTC.

The chain combines TRBV29-1 with TRBJ1-4; D may be TRBD1 (5 bases). Trimming removed 6 bases at V and 4 bases at J, with 15 bases between. Germline CDR1 reads SQVTM; CDR2 reads ANQGSEA. CDR3 length equals 14 residues. DNA of the CDR3: TGCAGCGTAGGAAACGGGGACGTTAATGAAAAACTGTTTTTT. This encodes CSVGNGDVNEKLFF.

The gene calls are TRBV25-1 and TRBJ1-1; D is perhaps TRBD1 (6 bases). This CDR3 is 13 amino acids long. V shed 10 bases and J shed 4 bases, with 16 bases lying between them. Germline loops: CDR1 MGHDK, CDR2 SYGVNS. This CDR3 reads CATSWGGATEAFF. DNA of the CDR3: TGTGCCACCTCCTGGGGGGGGGCCACTGAAGCTTTCTTT.

This chain joins TRBV6-8 and TRBJ2-1; D perhaps matches TRBD1 (6 bases). CDR1 MNHGY and CDR2 SAAAGT come from the germline V gene. This CDR3 is 16 amino acids long. The ends were cut back, 4 bases at V and 4 bases at J, with 17 bases in the middle. Written as DNA, the CDR3 is TGTGCCAGCAGTTGGCCCAGGGGCGGCTTATACAATGAGCAGTTCTTC. Translation gives CASSWPRGGLYNEQFF.

The chain uses TRBV25-1 and TRBJ1-1; D unresolved. The CDR3 extends over 16 amino acids. V lost 3 bases to trimming and J lost 4 bases, with 18 bases between them. Germline V gives CDR1 MGHDK, CDR2 SYGVNS. CDR3 DNA: TGTGCCAGCAGTGACCTAATAGTAGCCGGAGTCACTGAAGCTTTCTTT. This encodes CASSDLIVAGVTEAFF.

The chain couples TRBV18 to TRBJ1-1; no firm D call. CDR1 and CDR2 (germline): KGHSH, LQKENI. This CDR3 is built from 13 residues. Trimming took 0 bases from V and 1 from J, leaving 3 bases between them. CDR3 nucleotides: TGTGCCAGCTCACCACCGCCGAACACTGAAGCTTTCTTT. This codes for CASSPPPNTEAFF.

This clone has more than one count but fewer than ten. The chain is built from TRBV9 and TRBJ2-7, with D possibly matching TRBD1 (7 bases). Germline V gives CDR1 SGDLS, CDR2 YYNGEE. The V end was cut by 9 bases, the J end by 6 bases, with 16 bases between. The CDR3 contains 12 residues. This CDR3 reads CATTGEVGEQYF. CDR3 in DNA: TGTGCCACCACAGGGGAGGTCGGCGAGCAGTACTTC.

J is TRBJ2-1 and V is TRBV9; D not resolved. The CDR3 covers 17 residues. V lost 0 bases to trimming and J lost 0 bases, with 13 bases between them. The germline CDR1 and CDR2 sequences are SGDLS and YYNGEE. The CDR3 region is CASSVGSRGSSYNEQFF. The DNA of the CDR3 is TGTGCCAGCAGCGTAGGATCACGCGGAAGCTCCTACAATGAGCAGTTCTTC.

The chain combines TRBV28 with TRBJ1-1, with D possibly TRBD1 on 6 matching bases. V lost 7 bases, J lost 6 bases, and 12 bases lay in between. The CDR3 is made up of 12 amino acids. Germline loops: CDR1 MDHEN, CDR2 SYDVKM. CDR3 protein: CASMARGPEAFF. Written as DNA, the CDR3 is TGTGCCAGCATGGCTCGGGGGCCTGAAGCTTTCTTT.

This clone appeared a few times. The chain is built from TRBV6-8 and TRBJ2-4; D may be TRBD2 (5 bases). Per the germline V gene, CDR1 is MNHGY and CDR2 is SAAAGT. V dropped 0 bases and J dropped 0 bases, with 9 bases sitting between them. CDR3 length: 16 amino acids. CDR3 loop: CASSYSGGSAKNIQYF. As DNA, the CDR3 is TGTGCCAGCAGTTACTCTGGAGGATCAGCCAAAAACATTCAGTACTTC.

This clone was counted a few times. This sequence joins TRBV4-1 and TRBJ1-2, with D possibly being TRBD1 (6 bases). V lost 2 bases, J lost 8 bases, and 18 bases lay in between. Looked up from germline, CDR1 is MGHRA and CDR2 is YSYEKL. The CDR3 contains 15 residues. The CDR3 bases are TGCGCCAGCAGCCAATCTCGTGGGACACGGGGCGGCTACACCTTC. Its translation is CASSQSRGTRGGYTF.

V usage is TRBV6-8 and J usage is TRBJ2-7; 11 bases match TRBD2. Germline CDR1 is MNHGY and CDR2 is SAAAGT. Germline trimming cut 8 bases from V and 7 bases from J; bases unmatched to any gene: 13. The CDR3 runs 15 residues. The CDR3 sequence: CASGGLAGGMIEQYF. The CDR3 DNA is TGTGCCAGCGGGGGGCTAGCGGGAGGTATGATAGAGCAGTACTTC.

The V gene is TRBV28, the J gene TRBJ2-3; a weak D match, TRBD1 (6 bases). Germline V gene lookup returns CDR1 MDHEN and CDR2 SYDVKM. There are 16 residues in the CDR3. Trimming removed 6 bases from V and 4 bases from J, with 20 bases in between. CDR3 loop: CASSLATGTGADTQYF. The CDR3 bases are TGTGCCAGCAGCCTAGCCACAGGGACCGGCGCAGATACGCAGTATTTT.

This clone was detected only a few times. V usage is TRBV4-1 and J usage is TRBJ1-1; 7 bases are shared with TRBD1. Germline V gives CDR1 MGHRA, CDR2 YSYEKL. This CDR3 has 18 amino acids. With 1 base clipped from V and 0 bases from J, the junction kept 11 bases outside the gene matches. This CDR3 is CASSQVWGQLGMNTEAFF. The CDR3 DNA is TGCGCCAGCAGCCAAGTTTGGGGACAGCTGGGGATGAACACTGAAGCTTTCTTT.

This clone was picked up a small number of times. The rearrangement uses TRBV28 and TRBJ2-2; tentative D call: TRBD2 (6 bases). V was cut by 3 bases and J by 1 base, with 9 bases left in between. Germline V lookup: CDR1 MDHEN, CDR2 SYDVKM. CDR3 size: 15 residues. This chain's CDR3 is CASSFWGVNTGELFF. The CDR3 coding sequence is TGTGCCAGCAGTTTTTGGGGGGTGAACACCGGGGAGCTGTTTTTT.

This clone was observed a few times. CDR3 sequence (DNA): TGTGCCAGCAGTTCCGGGACAGGGGGCTATCGGGACGAGCAGTACTTC. This codes for CASSSGTGGYRDEQYF. The chain couples TRBV11-3 to TRBJ2-7; TRBD1 agrees at 12 bases. The CDR3 sequence is 16 residues long. The V and J ends lost 6 bases and 5 bases, in that order; junction bases with no gene match: 11. Germline V gives CDR1 SGHNT, CDR2 YENEEA.

This clone has more than one count but fewer than ten. V usage is TRBV11-3 and J usage is TRBJ2-5, with D maybe TRBD2 (6 bases). Germline assignment: CDR1 SGHNT and CDR2 YENEEA. V was cut by 1 base and J by 1 base, with 10 bases left in between. The CDR3 loop spans 15 amino acids. The CDR3 nucleotides read TGTGCCAGCAGCTTAGTTTCGGGACTCCAAGAGACCCAGTACTTC. Its protein product is CASSLVSGLQETQYF.

The J gene is TRBJ2-1, the V gene TRBV19; 8 bases fit TRBD2. CDR1 is LNHDA and CDR2 is SQIVND in the germline V gene (reference sequence). The J segment lost 2 bases and the V segment lost 6 bases, leaving 6 bases of the junction unmatched. The CDR3 has 15 amino acids. The CDR3 nucleotides are TGTGCCAGTAGGGAGCGGGAGCTTCCCTACAATGAGCAGTTCTTC. It translates to CASRERELPYNEQFF.